The 17 T cell receptor beta chains in this list originate from one sample, sequenced in a study of T cells in Graves' hyperthyroidism and ophthalmopathy. Researchers took RNA transcripts and amplified the TCR beta CDR3 regions from them. A set of HTBI primers served as the primers for a first-round RT-PCR of the TCR CDR3. TCRdb re-called the multiplex PCR reads through MiXCR, storing one row per CDR3 protein. The table lists roughly 840,000 distinct CDR3 sequences, about 38% of them singletons, with approximately 8.7% in the top ten. The sample taken for sequencing was blood. All receptors derive from a man between 18 and 29 years old with Graves' hyperthyroidism.

This clonotype has just one count. The chain is built from TRBV29-1 and TRBJ2-3, with TRBD2 matching 8 bases. Germline loops: CDR1 SQVTM, CDR2 ANQGSEA. With V trimmed by 1 base and J by 0 bases, 6 bases remained unmatched. This CDR3 contains 16 residues. The DNA for the CDR3 is TGCAGCGTTGAAGCGGGAGGGGGTACTAGCACAGATACGCAGTATTTT. Amino acids: CSVEAGGGTSTDTQYF.

The rearrangement joins TRBV7-9 to TRBJ2-7, with D perhaps TRBD2 (7 bases). This CDR3 has 16 residues. V lost 5 bases and J 1 base, leaving 18 bases between the germline ends. Germline values: CDR1 SEHNR, CDR2 FQNEAQ (reference sequence). CDR3 protein: CASSPRGGRESYEQYF. CDR3 DNA: TGTGCCAGCAGCCCCCGCGGGGGCAGGGAATCCTACGAGCAGTACTTC.

There are many counts of this clonotype. The chain joins TRBV19 to TRBJ1-2; 7 bases map to TRBD1. The germline V gene encodes CDR1 LNHDA and CDR2 SQIVND (reference sequence). Unmatched junction bases numbered 7, after V lost 4 bases and J lost 8 bases. The CDR3 runs 13 residues. The CDR3 DNA follows: TGTGCCAGTAGTACCTGGACAGGACGGGGCTACACCTTC. This encodes CASSTWTGRGYTF.

Details on this clonotype: A much larger clone is a single base away; this may be a read error. V usage is TRBV10-3 and J usage is TRBJ1-5, with 8 bases matching TRBD1. V was pared by 6 bases and J by 2 bases, with 9 bases of the junction left unmatched. The CDR3 has 16 residues. Per the germline V gene, CDR1 is ENHRY and CDR2 is SYGVKD. The CDR3 sequence: CAISQPGGAGNQPQHF. The CDR3 DNA sequence: TGTGCCATCAGCCAACCAGGGGGCGCGGGCAATCAGCCCCAGCATTTT.

The gene calls are TRBV7-2 and TRBJ2-7; 8 nucleotides line up with TRBD1. J lost 6 bases, V lost 3 bases, and 10 bases had no gene match. Per germline, CDR1 SGHTA and CDR2 FQGNSA. The CDR3 runs to 15 residues. The CDR3 coding sequence is TGTGCCAGCAGCTTCTCCGCAGGGGGCCCTCTCGAGCAGTACTTC. Its translation is CASSFSAGGPLEQYF.

This clonotype was detected a few times. One end of the junction does not line up with germline, which may come from a read error. The chain links TRBV10-3 to TRBJ1-5; D might be TRBD1 (6 bases). The germline V gene has CDR1 ENHRY and CDR2 SYGVKD. CDR3 length: 15 amino acids. CDR3 loop: CASSYHGGGGQPQHF. CDR3 nucleotides: TGTGCCAGCAGTTACCACGGCGGGGGCGGCCAGCCCCAGCATTTT.

This clonotype was seen a few times. The rearrangement links TRBV5-6 to TRBJ2-5, with D hard to call. Germline V lookup: CDR1 SGHDT, CDR2 YYEEEE. The CDR3 is 16 amino acids. The V gene lost 5 bases and the J gene lost 3 bases, with 20 bases spanning the gap. In DNA form, the CDR3 reads TGTGCCAGCAGTCGCCCCCCGATGTCGGCCGAAGAGACCCAGTACTTC. Translated, it gives CASSRPPMSAEETQYF.

This clonotype was counted only a few times. The chain has TRBV20-1 and TRBJ2-5, with 8 nucleotides matching TRBD1. V was pared by 0 bases and J by 1 base, with 4 bases of the junction left unmatched. The CDR3 is made up of 15 amino acids. Germline V gives CDR1 DFQATT, CDR2 SNEGSKA (reference sequence). The CDR3 spells CSARDRQGPQETQYF. Here the CDR3 DNA reads TGCAGTGCTAGAGACCGACAGGGGCCCCAAGAGACCCAGTACTTC.

The V gene is TRBV20-1, the J gene TRBJ1-2; TRBD1 aligns across 10 bases. Germline V CDR1 and CDR2: DFQATT, SNEGSKA (reference sequence). The CDR3 has 13 amino acids. The V and J ends lost 3 bases and 4 bases, in that order; junction bases with no gene match: 2. The CDR3 region has the DNA TGCAGTGCTAGGGGACAGGGGCTCTATGGCTACACCTTC. Protein: CSARGQGLYGYTF.

In its sample, this clonotype was seen once. The J gene is TRBJ1-1, the V gene TRBV29-1; 7 bases align to TRBD1. The length of the CDR3 is 15 residues. The germline gives CDR1 SQVTM, CDR2 ANQGSEA. The J segment lost 3 bases and the V segment lost 0 bases, leaving 7 bases of the junction unmatched. The CDR3 sequence: CSVEDPGTEYTEAFF. CDR3 coding DNA: TGCAGCGTTGAAGATCCTGGGACAGAATACACTGAAGCTTTCTTT.

This clonotype was detected a few times. The V gene is TRBV7-2, the J gene TRBJ2-5; D perhaps matches TRBD2 (6 bases). The CDR3 has 15 residues. Trimming removed 3 bases at V and 5 bases at J, with 16 bases between. The germline V gene has CDR1 SGHTA and CDR2 FQGNSA. The chain's CDR3 is CASSLAAFGGETQYF. Written as DNA, the CDR3 is TGTGCCAGCAGCTTGGCAGCGTTTGGGGGGGAGACCCAGTACTTC.

Points on this clonotype: The junction does not match germline at one end; this may be a read error. V gene TRBV14 combines with J gene TRBJ1-6; 8 bases line up with TRBD1. CDR1 is SGHDN and CDR2 is FVKESK in the germline V gene. The CDR3 sequence is 15 residues long. The CDR3: CASSQEARGQSPLHF. The CDR3 nucleotides read TGCGCCAGCAGCCAAGAAGCCAGGGGGCAATCACCCCTCCACTTT.

In its sample, this clonotype was seen many times. The rearrangement uses TRBV29-1 and TRBJ2-2; 15 nucleotides agree with TRBD2. V shed 6 bases and J 5 bases; nucleotides not matched to a gene: 4. CDR1 is SQVTM, CDR2 ANQGSEA, per germline. The CDR3 covers 15 residues. CDR3 DNA: TGCAGCGTCGGACTAGCGGGAGGGCATACCGGGGAGCTGTTTTTT. It yields the protein CSVGLAGGHTGELFF.

This clonotype was observed a handful of times. One end of the junction varies from germline; a read error may be responsible. The chain links TRBV11-2 to TRBJ2-7; possible D gene TRBD1, 6 bases. Germline V lookup: CDR1 SGHAT, CDR2 FQNNGV. CDR3 length: 14 amino acids. CDR3 sequence: CAGSLEAGEGEQYF. In DNA form, the CDR3 reads TGTGCCGGCAGCTTAGAGGCAGGGGAAGGGGAGCAGTACTTC.

The chain recombines TRBV6-9 with TRBJ1-1, with D uncertain. Trimming cost V 2 bases and J 3 bases, with 7 bases left between them. Germline V gene data show CDR1 as MNHGY and CDR2 as SVAAGI. This CDR3 region has 13 residues. The CDR3, as DNA: TGTGCCAGCAGTTATACTTGGGACACTGAAGCTTTCTTT. It yields the protein CASSYTWDTEAFF.

This clonotype has at least ten counts. In nucleotides, the CDR3 is TGTGCCAGCACCTCAGGCACTGAAGCTTTCTTT. It encodes CASTSGTEAFF. V usage is TRBV7-9 and J usage is TRBJ1-1; D not resolved. Germline CDR1 SEHNR, CDR2 FQNEAQ (reference sequence). The length of the CDR3 is 11 residues. V lost 7 bases, J lost 4 bases, and 7 bases lay in between.

This clonotype came up many times. The chain uses TRBV7-9 and TRBJ1-4; D is unresolved. CDR3 length: 15 amino acids. CDR1 is SEHNR, CDR2 FQNEAQ, per germline (reference sequence). V lost 1 base, J lost 6 bases, and 12 bases lay in between. The CDR3 region has the DNA TGTGCCAGCAGCTTAGGGGGAGAAGAGGATGAAAAACTGTTTTTT. It is translated as CASSLGGEEDEKLFF.